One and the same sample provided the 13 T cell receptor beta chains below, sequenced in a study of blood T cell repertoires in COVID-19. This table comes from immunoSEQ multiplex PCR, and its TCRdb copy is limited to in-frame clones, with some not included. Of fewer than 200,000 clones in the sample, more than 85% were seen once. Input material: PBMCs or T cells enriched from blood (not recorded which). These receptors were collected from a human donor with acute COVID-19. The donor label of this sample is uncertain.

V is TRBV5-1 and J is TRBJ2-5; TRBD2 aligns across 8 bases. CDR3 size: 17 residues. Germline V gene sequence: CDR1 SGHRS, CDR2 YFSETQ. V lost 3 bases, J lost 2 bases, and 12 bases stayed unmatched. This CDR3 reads CASSSRSGGGPQETQYF. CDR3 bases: TGCGCCAGCAGCTCGAGGTCCGGCGGGGGGCCACAAGAGACCCAGTACTTC.

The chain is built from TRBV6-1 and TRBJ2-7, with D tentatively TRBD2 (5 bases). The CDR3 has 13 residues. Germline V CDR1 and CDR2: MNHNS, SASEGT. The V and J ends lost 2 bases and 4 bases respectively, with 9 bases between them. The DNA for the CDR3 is TGTGCCAGCAGTGAAAACGGGGAGTACGAGCAGTACTTC. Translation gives CASSENGEYEQYF.

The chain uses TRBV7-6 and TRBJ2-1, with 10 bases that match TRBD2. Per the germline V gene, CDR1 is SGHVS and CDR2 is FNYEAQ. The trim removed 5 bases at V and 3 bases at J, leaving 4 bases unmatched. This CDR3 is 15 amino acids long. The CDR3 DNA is TGTGCCAGCAGCCAAACTAGCGGGGACTACAATGAGCAGTTCTTC. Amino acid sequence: CASSQTSGDYNEQFF.

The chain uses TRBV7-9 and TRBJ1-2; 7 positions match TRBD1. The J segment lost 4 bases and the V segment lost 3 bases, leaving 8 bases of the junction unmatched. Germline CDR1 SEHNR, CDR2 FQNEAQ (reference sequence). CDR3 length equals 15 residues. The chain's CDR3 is CASSLATGTRYGYTF. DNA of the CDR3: TGTGCCAGCAGCTTGGCGACAGGGACTCGCTATGGCTACACCTTC.

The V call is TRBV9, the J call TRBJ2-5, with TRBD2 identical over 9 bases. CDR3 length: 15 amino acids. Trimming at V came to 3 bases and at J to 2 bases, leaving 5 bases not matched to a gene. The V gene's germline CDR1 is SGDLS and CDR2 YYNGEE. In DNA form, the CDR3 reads TGTGCCAGCAGCGGCGGACTAGCGCCTCAAGAGACCCAGTACTTC. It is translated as CASSGGLAPQETQYF.

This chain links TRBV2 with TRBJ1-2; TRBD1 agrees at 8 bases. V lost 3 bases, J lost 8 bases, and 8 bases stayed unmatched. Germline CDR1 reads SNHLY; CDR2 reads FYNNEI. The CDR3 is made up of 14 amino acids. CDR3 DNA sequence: TGTGCCAGCAGTGAGCACCGCAGGGGGCACGGCTACACCTTC. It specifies CASSEHRRGHGYTF.

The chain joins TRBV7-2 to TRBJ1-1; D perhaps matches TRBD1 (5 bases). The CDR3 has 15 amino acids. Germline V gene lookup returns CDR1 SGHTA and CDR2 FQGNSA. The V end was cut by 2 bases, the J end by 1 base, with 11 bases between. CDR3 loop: CASSLPFQGNTEAFF. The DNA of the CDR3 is TGTGCCAGCAGCTTACCCTTCCAGGGGAACACTGAAGCTTTCTTT.

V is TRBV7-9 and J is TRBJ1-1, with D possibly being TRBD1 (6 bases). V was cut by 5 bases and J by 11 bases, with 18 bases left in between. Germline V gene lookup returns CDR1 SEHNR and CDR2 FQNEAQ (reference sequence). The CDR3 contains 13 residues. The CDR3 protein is CASSTRQASVAFF. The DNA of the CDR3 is TGTGCCAGCAGCACCCGACAGGCCTCTGTGGCTTTCTTT.

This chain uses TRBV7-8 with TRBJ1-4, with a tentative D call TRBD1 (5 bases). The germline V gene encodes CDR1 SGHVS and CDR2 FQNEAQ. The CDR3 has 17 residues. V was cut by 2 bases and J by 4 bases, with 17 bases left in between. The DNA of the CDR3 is TGTGCCAGCAGCTTACCCCCTCCCGGGGGGAATAATGAAAAACTGTTTTTT. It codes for CASSLPPPGGNNEKLFF.

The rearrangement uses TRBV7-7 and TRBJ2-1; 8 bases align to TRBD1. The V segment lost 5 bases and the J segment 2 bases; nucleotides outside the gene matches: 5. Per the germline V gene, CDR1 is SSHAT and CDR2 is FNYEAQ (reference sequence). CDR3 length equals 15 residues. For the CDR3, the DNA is TGTGCCAGCAGCATCCGGGACAGGCCCTACAATGAGCAGTTCTTC. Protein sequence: CASSIRDRPYNEQFF.

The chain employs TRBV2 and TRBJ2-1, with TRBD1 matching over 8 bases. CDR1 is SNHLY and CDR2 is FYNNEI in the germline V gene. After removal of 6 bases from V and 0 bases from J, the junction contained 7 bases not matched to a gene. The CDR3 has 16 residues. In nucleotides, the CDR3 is TGTGCCAGCAGCCCCAGGGGGCTGAGCTCCTACAATGAGCAGTTCTTC. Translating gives CASSPRGLSSYNEQFF.

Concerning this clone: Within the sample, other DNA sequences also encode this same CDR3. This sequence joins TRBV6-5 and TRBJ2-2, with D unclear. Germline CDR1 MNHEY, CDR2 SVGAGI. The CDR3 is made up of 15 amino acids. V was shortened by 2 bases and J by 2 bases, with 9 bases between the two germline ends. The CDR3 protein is CASSYSRRNTGELFF. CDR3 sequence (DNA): TGTGCCAGCAGTTACAGCAGGCGCAACACCGGGGAGCTGTTTTTT.

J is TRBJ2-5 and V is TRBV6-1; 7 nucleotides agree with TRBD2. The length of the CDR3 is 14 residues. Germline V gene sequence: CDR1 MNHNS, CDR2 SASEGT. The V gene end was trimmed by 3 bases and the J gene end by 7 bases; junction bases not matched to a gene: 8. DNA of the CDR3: TGTGCCAGCAGTGATCAGGGTTGGGGGGGGACCCAGTACTTC. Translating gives CASSDQGWGGTQYF.